The 9 T cell receptor beta chains listed next were all sequenced from one sample in a study of low-dose radiotherapy and immunotherapy resistance in tumors (dated 2022 in TCRdb). First-strand cDNA was synthesized using Superscript III and a set of TRAV- and TRBV-specific primers, so that both TCRalpha and TCRbeta chains were covered. TCRs were amplified with Phusion for 20 PCR cycles, with a constant-region primer paired with the adapter attached to the V primers. The raw public reads went through TCRdb reprocessing: fastp at Q25, MiXCR clone calling, in-frame beta chains kept. Entries are consolidated by CDR3 protein sequence, retaining the most common genes and DNA. This sample lists about 9,800 distinct CDR3 sequences; 40% to 50% were detected once. The ten most abundant clones make up over 5.5% of the sample. These receptors originate from a human donor with advanced metastatic prostate, ovarian, gallbladder or colorectal cancer (not recorded which). This table probably holds off-target reads from a library built for another chain.

As DNA, the CDR3 is TGTGCCAGCAGCCTCCGGGTGGGTTCTCAGTTCTTC. This sequence encodes CASSLRVGSQFF. The rearrangement joins TRBV7-2 to TRBJ2-1, with no clear D. Between the trimmed V and J ends, which lost 5 bases and 13 bases, there was a span of 15 bases. The CDR3 has 12 amino acids. Looked up from germline, CDR1 is SGHTA and CDR2 is FQGNSA. Full variable domain (rest looked up from reference TRBV7-2 and TRBJ2-1): GAGVSQSPSNKVTEKGKDVELRCDPISGHTALYWYRQSLGQGLEFLIYFQGNSAPDKSGLPSDRFSAERTGGSVSTLTIQRTQQEDSAVYLCASSLRVGSQFFGPGTRLTVL.

This sequence joins TRBV13 and TRBJ2-2, with D uncertain. This CDR3 contains 13 residues. Germline assignment: CDR1 PRHDT and CDR2 FYEKMQ (reference sequence). V was shortened by 0 bases and J by 3 bases, with 2 bases between the two germline ends. The CDR3 bases are TGTGCCAGCAGCTTAGGGGACACCGGGGAGCTGTTTTTT. It specifies CASSLGDTGELFF.

The J gene is TRBJ2-1, the V gene TRBV7-2; no reliable D call. CDR3 size: 11 residues. V lost 3 bases to trimming and J lost 8 bases, with 5 bases between them. Germline CDR1 and CDR2: SGHTA and FQGNSA. CDR3 sequence reads: CASSFLDEQFF. As DNA, the CDR3 is TGTGCCAGCAGCTTTCTGGATGAGCAGTTCTTC.

This clonotype is medium-sized (0.01 to 0.1%) by share. This chain connects TRBV5-1 to TRBJ2-1, with TRBD2 matching 9 bases. Germline V lookup: CDR1 SGHRS, CDR2 YFSETQ. V shed 3 bases, J shed 8 bases, and the junction held 12 bases outside the gene matches. CDR3 length equals 16 residues. The CDR3 protein is CASSSKTSGGGDEQFF. The DNA for the CDR3 is TGCGCCAGCAGCTCCAAGACTAGCGGAGGGGGGGATGAGCAGTTCTTC.

This clonotype was seen a few times. The rearrangement links TRBV28 to TRBJ2-7, with D perhaps matching TRBD1 or TRBD2 (7 bases each). V lost 8 bases to trimming and J lost 7 bases, with 21 bases between them. CDR1 is MDHEN, CDR2 SYDVKM, per germline. The CDR3 length is 14 residues. The CDR3 sequence: CASRGAGGDLEQYF. The CDR3 DNA follows: TGTGCCAGCCGAGGGGCAGGGGGGGACTTGGAGCAGTACTTC. Full variable domain (outside the CDR3, taken from reference TRBV28 and TRBJ2-7): DVKVTQSSRYLVKRTGEKVFLECVQDMDHENMFWYRQDPGLGLRLIYFSYDVKMKEKGDIPEGYSVSREKKERFSLILESASTNQTSMYLCASRGAGGDLEQYFGPGTRLTVT.

This clonotype has just a few counts. The J gene is TRBJ2-7, the V gene TRBV5-4; D not certain. This CDR3 is 14 amino acids long. Germline loops: CDR1 SGHNT, CDR2 YYREEE (reference sequence). V dropped 5 bases and J dropped 2 bases, with 14 bases sitting between them. The CDR3 loop reads CASSWQGRPYEQYF. In DNA form, the CDR3 reads TGTGCCAGCAGTTGGCAAGGTAGACCCTACGAGCAGTACTTC.

In DNA form, the CDR3 reads TGTGCCAGCACCCCGCCGGCGGTGATTCGAAATGAGCAGTTCTTC. Its protein product is CASTPPAVIRNEQFF. The genes are TRBV7-2 and TRBJ2-1; D gene ambiguous. Germline CDR1 SGHTA, CDR2 FQGNSA. The CDR3 is made up of 15 amino acids. Trimming cost V 7 bases and J 7 bases, with 20 bases left between them.

The V call is TRBV6-2 or TRBV6-3, the J call TRBJ2-1, with D possibly TRBD2 on 6 matching bases. CDR3 length equals 13 residues. Germline V CDR1 and CDR2: MNHEY, SVGEGT. V lost 7 bases to trimming and J lost 4 bases, with 11 bases between them. The CDR3 DNA is TGTGCCAGCATTCTCGGGGGATACAATGAGCAGTTCTTC. Translating it yields CASILGGYNEQFF.

The J gene is TRBJ2-5, the V gene TRBV7-2, with 7 bases matching TRBD2. This CDR3 region has 14 residues. Germline CDR1 SGHTA, CDR2 FQGNSA. V lost 8 bases, J lost 2 bases, and 8 bases stayed unmatched. CDR3 residues: CASGRQRGQETQYF. CDR3 in DNA: TGTGCCAGCGGACGCCAGCGGGGTCAAGAGACCCAGTACTTC.